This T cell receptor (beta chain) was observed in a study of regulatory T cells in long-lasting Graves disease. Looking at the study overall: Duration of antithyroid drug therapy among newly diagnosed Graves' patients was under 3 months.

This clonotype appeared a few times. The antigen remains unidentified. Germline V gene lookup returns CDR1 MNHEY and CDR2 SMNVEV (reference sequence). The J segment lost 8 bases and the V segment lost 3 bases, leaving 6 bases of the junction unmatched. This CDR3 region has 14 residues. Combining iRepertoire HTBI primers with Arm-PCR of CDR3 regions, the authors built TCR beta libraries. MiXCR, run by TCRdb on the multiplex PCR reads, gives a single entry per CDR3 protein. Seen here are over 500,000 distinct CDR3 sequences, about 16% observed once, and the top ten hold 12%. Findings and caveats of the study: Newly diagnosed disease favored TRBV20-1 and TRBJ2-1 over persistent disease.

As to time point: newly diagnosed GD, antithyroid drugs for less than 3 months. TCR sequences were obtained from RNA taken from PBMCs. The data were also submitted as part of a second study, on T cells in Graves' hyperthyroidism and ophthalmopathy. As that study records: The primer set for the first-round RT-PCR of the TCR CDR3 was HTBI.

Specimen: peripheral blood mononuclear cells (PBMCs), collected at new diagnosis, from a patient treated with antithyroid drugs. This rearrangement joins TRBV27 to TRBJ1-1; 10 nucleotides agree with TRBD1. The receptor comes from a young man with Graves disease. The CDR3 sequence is CASSFRDRGPEAFF. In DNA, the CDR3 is TGTGCCAGCAGTTTCCGGGACAGGGGACCCGAAGCTTTCTTT.